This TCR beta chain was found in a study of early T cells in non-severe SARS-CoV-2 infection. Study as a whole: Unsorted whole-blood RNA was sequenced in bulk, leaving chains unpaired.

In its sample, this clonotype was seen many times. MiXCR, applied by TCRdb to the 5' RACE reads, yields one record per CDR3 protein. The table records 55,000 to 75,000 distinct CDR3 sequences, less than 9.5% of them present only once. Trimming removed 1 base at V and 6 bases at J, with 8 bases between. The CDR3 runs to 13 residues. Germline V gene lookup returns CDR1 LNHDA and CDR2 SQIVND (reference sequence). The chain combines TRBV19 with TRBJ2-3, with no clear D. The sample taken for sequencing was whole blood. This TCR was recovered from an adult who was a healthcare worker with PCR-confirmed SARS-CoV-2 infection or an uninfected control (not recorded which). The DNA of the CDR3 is TGTGCCAGTAGTATAGGGGGTTTGGATACGCAGTATTTT. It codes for CASSIGGLDTQYF. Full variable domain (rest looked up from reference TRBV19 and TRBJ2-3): DGGITQSPKYLFRKEGQNVTLSCEQNLNHDAMYWYRQDPGQGLRLIYYSQIVNDFQKGDIAEGYSVSREKKESFPLTVTSAQKNPTAFYLCASSIGGLDTQYFGPGTRLTVL.